The rows below give T cell receptor beta chains drawn from one sample of a study of CD8+CD57+ T cells in acquired aplastic anemia. TCRdb re-called the reads through MiXCR, storing one row per CDR3 protein. The data contain 400,000 to 500,000 distinct CDR3 sequences, 60% to 80% of them seen just once; the ten biggest clones take up less than 4%. Source material: sorted CD4+, CD8+, or CD8+CD57+ T cells (not recorded which) from PBMCs. The receptors stem from a human donor in good health, serving as a control. CDR3s include the opening cysteine and the closing phenylalanine or tryptophan. Fields, in order: CDR3 length, D gene, V gene, J gene, clone size, CDR3 DNA, CDR3 protein. A D gene is named only where the DNA matches it firmly. Only some rows state a clone size, as once, few, many or a class for expanded clones.

15,NA,TRBV11-3,TRBJ2-1,many,TGTGCCAGCAGCTTTCGCGGGGCTTCCTACAATGAGCAGTTCTTC,CASSFRGASYNEQFF
15,NA,TRBV7-2,TRBJ1-1,NA,TGCGCCAGCAGCTTGGAGCCCAACAGCGTTACTGAAGCTTTCTTT,CASSLEPNSVTEAFF
15,NA,TRBV2,TRBJ1-1,NA,TGTGCCAGCAGTGGCGCCGGGTTGGAGGAGCCTGAAGCTTTCTTT,CASSGAGLEEPEAFF
14,NA,TRBV12-3/TRBV12-4,TRBJ2-6,NA,TGTGCCAGCAGCGTCGAAGGTTGTGGCAACGTCCTGACTTTC,CASSVEGCGNVLTF
16,TRBD2,TRBV5-6,TRBJ2-2,NA,TGTGCCAGCAGGATAGTACCGGCGGGGGGGAGGGGGGAGCTGTTTTTT,CASRIVPAGGRGELFF
13,TRBD1,TRBV15,TRBJ2-7,few,TGTGCCGCCAGCCGGGACAGGGGATCCGAGCAGTACTTC,CAASRDRGSEQYF
14,NA,TRBV10-3,TRBJ1-2,NA,TGTGCCATCCGAGGGGACAAGGGAGGATATGGCTACACCTTC,CAIRGDKGGYGYTF
14,NA,TRBV7-8,TRBJ1-1,NA,TGTGCCAGCAGCTTAGCGGAGTTGGACACTGAAGCTTTCTTT,CASSLAELDTEAFF
14,NA,TRBV24-1,TRBJ2-1,few,TGTGCCACCAGTGACAAACAGCGGACCTATGAGCAGTTCTTC,CATSDKQRTYEQFF
15,TRBD1,TRBV7-2,TRBJ1-4,NA,TGCGCCAGCAGCCGTCATCAGGGGGTAGGCGATGGCCTGTTTTTT,CASSRHQGVGDGLFF